This is a list of T cell receptor beta chains from one sample in a study of blood T cells in healthy people across ages. Each CDR3 protein gets one entry after TCRdb re-called the 5' RACE reads with MiXCR. The sample carries some 880,000 distinct CDR3 sequences, approximately 35% recorded once. The sample consisted of blood. The receptor source for this set is a young man in good health. The CDR3 runs from the conserved cysteine through the conserved F or W. The D gene is left open where the match is weak. Clone size, where shown, is once, few, many, or a class for clones that have expanded.

TRBD2	TRBJ2-7	NA	TRBV9	TGTGCCAGCAGCGTAGTAGCGGGGCGGTACAATGAGCAGTACTTC	CASSVVAGRYNEQYF
NA	TRBJ1-6	NA	TRBV3-1	TGTGCCAGCAGCCAAGTTCGAAAGGAAGCACCCCTCCACTTT	CASSQVRKEAPLHF
NA	TRBJ2-1	few	TRBV28	TGTGCCAGCAGTTTAAACGAGGGAGGTATTCTATACAATGAGCAGTTCTTC	CASSLNEGGILYNEQFF
TRBD1	TRBJ1-2	NA	TRBV30	TGTGCCTGGAGTGGGGACAGGGGGGATGGCTACACCTTC	CAWSGDRGDGYTF
NA	TRBJ1-1	NA	TRBV12-3/TRBV12-4	TGTGCCAGCAGTCCGGGTCTATCTGACACTGAAGCTTTCTTT	CASSPGLSDTEAFF
NA	TRBJ2-7	NA	TRBV15	TGTGCCACCAGCGTAGACAACTACGAGCAGTACTTC	CATSVDNYEQYF
TRBD2	TRBJ2-2	NA	TRBV2	TGTGCCAGCACCTCCGGGACTACCAACACCGGGGAGCTGTTTTTT	CASTSGTTNTGELFF
NA	TRBJ2-4	NA	TRBV27	TGTGCCAGGCCTCACAGGGCCGCCAAAAACATTCGGTACTTC	CARPHRAAKNIRYF
NA	TRBJ2-5	once	TRBV14	TGTGCCAGCAGCCAAGGATATGAGGAGACCCAGTACTTC	CASSQGYEETQYF
TRBD1	TRBJ1-6	NA	TRBV20-1	TGCAGTGCTCCGGGACAGGGTGTATCGTGGTCACCCCTCCACTTT	CSAPGQGVSWSPLHF
TRBD2	TRBJ2-1	few	TRBV4-2	TGTGCCAGCAGCCAAGAAGTGATCGGACTAGCGGTCAATGAGCAGTTCTTC	CASSQEVIGLAVNEQFF
NA	TRBJ1-2	NA	TRBV30	TGTGCCTGGGGATCCGCTTCGAACTATGGCTACATCTTC	CAWGSASNYGYIF
NA	TRBJ2-7	once	TRBV7-2	TGTGCCAGCAGCCCACCTCGGGGTGGGCAGACTTTCTACGAGCAGTACTTC	CASSPPRGGQTFYEQYF
NA	TRBJ1-2	NA	TRBV7-9	TGTGCCAGCAGCTTAGCGGGACGACAAAACTATGGCTACACCTTC	CASSLAGRQNYGYTF
NA	TRBJ1-2	NA	TRBV29-1	TGCAGCGTTGAAGATTCTAAGTTCTATGGCTACACCTTC	CSVEDSKFYGYTF
NA	TRBJ2-1	few	TRBV6-2/TRBV6-3	TGTGCCAGCAGTTACGCCAAAAGAGCGTCTGGGGGACGACTTCGAGATGAGCAGTTCTTC	CASSYAKRASGGRLRDEQFF
NA	TRBJ2-7	NA	TRBV18	TGTGCCGGCTCACCGCTCGAACCGCTGTACGAGCAGTACTTC	CAGSPLEPLYEQYF
NA	TRBJ2-3	many	TRBV4-3	TGCGCCAGCAGCCCCGCTACCGTGGCTAGCTACGCAGATACGCAGTATTTT	CASSPATVASYADTQYF
NA	TRBJ1-4	NA	TRBV4-3	TGCGCCAGCAGCCAAGCGGGTCCCGGGACGACCGAAAAACTGTTTTTT	CASSQAGPGTTEKLFF
TRBD2	TRBJ2-3	NA	TRBV28	TGTGCCAGCATGTCGGCGGGGGGCATTGCCGATACGCAGTATTTT	CASMSAGGIADTQYF
NA	TRBJ2-3	few	TRBV4-3	TGCGCCAGCAGCCAAGATTCGGAGTTCACAGATACGCAGTATTTT	CASSQDSEFTDTQYF
NA	TRBJ1-5	few	TRBV20-1	TGCAGTGCTAGACTAGCCAGCAATCAGCCCCAGCATTTT	CSARLASNQPQHF
NA	TRBJ2-5	many	TRBV6-5	TGTGCCAGCAGTACCCGACGGGTAGGAGAGACCCAGTACTTC	CASSTRRVGETQYF
NA	TRBJ2-3	many	TRBV5-1	TGCGCCAGCAGCACCCCCGAGGTTTCTGATACGCAGTATTTT	CASSTPEVSDTQYF
NA	TRBJ2-7	few	TRBV12-3/TRBV12-4	TGTGCCAGCACCCGGACCGCCAGCTCCTACGAGCAGTACTTC	CASTRTASSYEQYF
NA	TRBJ2-7	once	TRBV29-1	TGCAGCGTTGAACAACAGGCTGGCTACGAGCAGTACTTC	CSVEQQAGYEQYF
NA	TRBJ2-2	NA	TRBV30	TGTGCCTGGACCCGACTGACCGGGCCGCAAAACACCGGGGAGCTGTTTTTT	CAWTRLTGPQNTGELFF
TRBD1	TRBJ2-3	NA	TRBV15	TGTGCCACCAGCAGGGGACAGGGCCCAGATACGCAGTATTTT	CATSRGQGPDTQYF
TRBD2	TRBJ2-3	NA	TRBV6-5	TGTGCCAGCAGCGGAGGGACTAGCGCAGATACGCAGTATTTT	CASSGGTSADTQYF
NA	TRBJ1-4	few	TRBV12-3/TRBV12-4	TGTGCCAGCGGGGTCATGGAAAAACTGTTTTTT	CASGVMEKLFF
NA	TRBJ2-5	NA	TRBV5-1	TGCGCCAGCAGCCCCGAACCCGGACAGTTAGCTCAGACCCAGTACTTC	CASSPEPGQLAQTQYF
NA	TRBJ1-4	NA	TRBV5-5	TGTGCCAGCAGCCCCGTTAGGGGGGGATCGGATGAAAAACTGTTTTTT	CASSPVRGGSDEKLFF
NA	TRBJ2-7	few	TRBV30	TGTGCCTGGAGTGACGTCCCAAGCTCCTACGAGCAGTACTTC	CAWSDVPSSYEQYF
TRBD1	TRBJ1-6	many	TRBV7-9	TGTGCCAGCAGCTTAGTAGCGACAGGGGGTTCACCCCTCCACTTT	CASSLVATGGSPLHF
NA	TRBJ2-5	NA	TRBV3-1	TGTGCCAGCAGCCAAGATTGGGGGGAAGAGACCCAGTACTTC	CASSQDWGEETQYF
NA	TRBJ2-4	many	TRBV7-2	TGTGCCAGCAGCTTTAGAAACATTCAGTACTTC	CASSFRNIQYF
NA	TRBJ2-7	NA	TRBV7-2	TGTGCCAGCAGCGTACAGGGCTACAATGAGCAGTACTTC	CASSVQGYNEQYF
NA	TRBJ1-5	NA	TRBV24-1	TGTGCCACCAGTGGGGGGGCCAATCAGCCCCAGCATTTT	CATSGGANQPQHF
TRBD1	TRBJ2-1	NA	TRBV6-2/TRBV6-3	TGTGCCGGCAGGAAGACAGGGCAGTTTTCCAATGAGCAGTTCTTC	CAGRKTGQFSNEQFF
TRBD1	TRBJ2-4	NA	TRBV27	TGTGCCAGCAGTGGGGGGACAGGGTATCCATTGGTCGAGCGGTACTTC	CASSGGTGYPLVERYF
NA	TRBJ2-7	NA	TRBV20-1	TGCAGTGCCGCAGGGGTAAGCTCCTACAATGAGCAGTACTTC	CSAAGVSSYNEQYF
TRBD2	TRBJ2-3	few	TRBV5-1	TGCGCCAGCAGCACTACTAGCGGGGGGGGCACAGATACGCAGTATTTT	CASSTTSGGGTDTQYF
NA	TRBJ1-5	NA	TRBV4-2	TGTGCCAGCAGCCAAGTCGACGGCGGTCAGCCCCAGCATTTT	CASSQVDGGQPQHF
NA	TRBJ1-1	NA	TRBV4-1	TGCGCCAGCAGCCAACAAAGGACAGTCGCTTTCTTT	CASSQQRTVAFF
NA	TRBJ2-1	many	TRBV4-2	TGTGCCAGCAGCCAAGTTTTTGTCGGCGGGGCGGACAATGAGCAGTTCTTC	CASSQVFVGGADNEQFF
TRBD1	TRBJ1-1	few	TRBV25-1	TGTGCCAGCAGTGAATATTTCGGGACAGGGGGAGTAGGCACTGAAGCTTTCTTT	CASSEYFGTGGVGTEAFF
NA	TRBJ1-4	NA	TRBV7-2	TGTGTCAGCAGCCCACTAGCGACAGATGAAAAACTGTTTTTT	CVSSPLATDEKLFF